This entry lists 27 T cell receptor beta chains sequenced from one sample in a study of shared clonotypes between healthy human individuals. Data came from immunoSEQ multiplex PCR; TCRdb stores just in-frame clones and leaves some out. The sample includes some 2,500,000 clones, 85% to 95% of them seen just once. Sequencing input: naive CD4+ T cells from PBMCs. The subset: CD45RA+ positively selected. All receptors come from a man between 18 and 29 years old in good health. Some clones in this sample may be carry-over from other donors' samples.

The chain uses TRBV7-9 and TRBJ2-5; TRBD1 matches 8 bases. Germline assignment: CDR1 SEHNR and CDR2 FQNEAQ (reference sequence). This CDR3 has 14 residues. With 5 bases clipped from V and 4 bases from J, the junction kept 6 bases outside the gene matches. This CDR3 is CASSRGQGRETQYF. For the CDR3, the DNA is TGTGCCAGCAGCAGAGGACAGGGTCGAGAGACCCAGTACTTC.

The chain links TRBV27 to TRBJ2-7, with D possibly being TRBD1 (5 bases). The CDR3 is 14 amino acids. The V gene lost 6 bases and the J gene lost 1 base, with 13 bases spanning the gap. The germline V gene has CDR1 MNHEY and CDR2 SMNVEV (reference sequence). CDR3 amino acids: CASRADRTSYEQYF. In DNA, the CDR3 is TGTGCCAGCAGAGCCGACAGAACATCCTACGAGCAGTACTTC.

This rearrangement joins TRBV4-2 to TRBJ2-7, with 10 bases matching TRBD1. This CDR3 is 15 amino acids long. Germline V gives CDR1 LGHNA, CDR2 YNFKEQ. V shed 2 bases, J shed 3 bases, and the junction held 4 bases outside the gene matches. CDR3 DNA sequence: TGTGCCAGCAGCCAATCCGGGACAGGGGTCTACGAGCAGTACTTC. Translation: CASSQSGTGVYEQYF.

The chain employs TRBV6-1 and TRBJ2-5, with TRBD2 identical over 12 bases. Per germline, CDR1 MNHNS and CDR2 SASEGT. Trimming cost V 6 bases and J 2 bases; bases outside gene matches: 4. CDR3 length: 15 amino acids. The CDR3 DNA sequence: TGTGCCAGCAGCGCCGGGACTAGCGGGCAAGAGACCCAGTACTTC. Protein: CASSAGTSGQETQYF.

This chain uses TRBV25-1 with TRBJ2-4; 15 nucleotides match TRBD2. Trimming removed 5 bases from V and 7 bases from J; junction bases left unmatched: 6. CDR1 MGHDK and CDR2 SYGVNS come from the germline V gene. The CDR3 runs 16 residues. The CDR3 nucleotides read TGTGCCAGCAGTCCGGGACTAGCGGGAGGTATGAACATTCAGTACTTC. Protein: CASSPGLAGGMNIQYF.

This chain uses TRBV9 with TRBJ2-5; TRBD1 agrees at 8 bases. V dropped 1 base and J dropped 2; count of bases not matched to a gene: 7. Looked up from germline, CDR1 is SGDLS and CDR2 is YYNGEE. The CDR3 consists of 16 residues. The CDR3, as DNA: TGTGCCAGCAGCGTAACAGGGGGACCACCACAAGAGACCCAGTACTTC. Protein: CASSVTGGPPQETQYF.

The chain combines TRBV9 with TRBJ1-5; D remains unclear. Deletions cut 3 bases from V and 6 bases from J, with 10 bases between. The CDR3 extends over 13 amino acids. The germline gives CDR1 SGDLS, CDR2 YYNGEE. The CDR3 nucleotides read TGTGCCAGCAGCGCCTCCCCAACTCAGCCCCAGCATTTT. Residues: CASSASPTQPQHF.

This rearrangement joins TRBV7-2 to TRBJ2-7; 9 bases align to TRBD2. Germline V gives CDR1 SGHTA, CDR2 FQGNSA. CDR3 length equals 16 residues. Trimming removed 5 bases from V and 4 bases from J; junction bases left unmatched: 12. The CDR3 spells CASSPPALAGQYEQYF. For the CDR3, the DNA is TGTGCCAGCAGCCCACCAGCGCTAGCGGGGCAATACGAGCAGTACTTC.

V usage is TRBV25-1 and J usage is TRBJ2-3, with TRBD2 matching over 8 bases. The junction had 7 bases not matched to a gene; V was cut back by 2 bases and J by 6 bases. In germline, CDR1 is MGHDK, CDR2 SYGVNS. The length of the CDR3 is 15 residues. Here the CDR3 reads CASSEEGTSSDTQYF. Written as DNA, the CDR3 is TGTGCCAGCAGTGAAGAGGGGACTAGTAGCGATACGCAGTATTTT.

Notes on this clone: The sample carries other DNA sequences with the same CDR3. The genes are TRBV28 and TRBJ2-7; a possible D gene is TRBD2 (5 bases). CDR1 and CDR2 (germline): MDHEN, SYDVKM. Trimming shortened V by 8 bases and J by 3 bases, and 8 bases separated the two germline ends. This CDR3 comprises 11 residues. The DNA for the CDR3 is TGTGCCAGCCGACTATACTACGAGCAGTACTTC. It specifies CASRLYYEQYF.

The V and J genes are TRBV10-3 and TRBJ2-1; 12 bases are shared with TRBD1. J gave up 2 bases and V 6 bases, and 2 bases lay outside the gene matches. The CDR3 has 15 residues. Germline loops: CDR1 ENHRY, CDR2 SYGVKD. The CDR3 reads CAIRGDRGPYNEQFF. As DNA, the CDR3 is TGTGCCATCAGGGGGGACAGGGGGCCCTACAATGAGCAGTTCTTC.

In regard to this clone: This sample includes further DNA sequences coding for the same CDR3. The V and J genes are TRBV28 and TRBJ2-1, with D possibly being TRBD2 (6 bases). Trimming took 2 bases from V and 7 from J, leaving 12 bases between them. The CDR3 sequence is 14 residues long. CDR1 is MDHEN and CDR2 is SYDVKM in the germline V gene. CDR3 loop: CASSLAGSRNEQFF. DNA for the CDR3: TGTGCCAGCAGTTTAGCGGGATCGCGAAATGAGCAGTTCTTC. Combining the CDR3 with reference TRBV28 and TRBJ2-1 gives the whole variable domain DVKVTQSSRYLVKRTGEKVFLECVQDMDHENMFWYRQDPGLGLRLIYFSYDVKMKEKGDIPEGYSVSREKKERFSLILESASTNQTSMYLCASSLAGSRNEQFFGPGTRLTVL.

The rearrangement joins TRBV28 to TRBJ1-2; possibly TRBD1 for D (6 bases). CDR1 and CDR2 (germline): MDHEN, SYDVKM. This CDR3 is 13 amino acids long. The ends were cut back, 5 bases at V and 8 bases at J, with 15 bases in the middle. CDR3 sequence (DNA): TGTGCCAGCAGTCAGGGGCGGATGGGGGGCTACACCTTC. Encoded protein: CASSQGRMGGYTF.

This clone showed up just once. The chain links TRBV7-6 to TRBJ2-6, with 8 bases aligning to TRBD2. The CDR3 consists of 16 residues. Germline CDR1 is SGHVS and CDR2 is FNYEAQ. V was clipped by 4 bases and J by 2 bases; unmatched bases: 4. The CDR3 nucleotides read TGTGCCAGCAGCTCCTCAGCGGGGGCTGGGGCCAACGTCCTGACTTTC. Its translation: CASSSSAGAGANVLTF.

The V and J genes are TRBV28 and TRBJ2-4, with 8 bases matching TRBD1. The CDR3 length is 15 residues. The germline CDR1 and CDR2 sequences are MDHEN and SYDVKM. V dropped 2 bases and J dropped 8; count of bases not matched to a gene: 8. The CDR3 nucleotides are TGTGCCAGCAGTTTACCCGGACAGGGAGGATACATTCAGTACTTC. It specifies CASSLPGQGGYIQYF. Filled out from reference TRBV28 and TRBJ2-4, the complete variable domain reads DVKVTQSSRYLVKRTGEKVFLECVQDMDHENMFWYRQDPGLGLRLIYFSYDVKMKEKGDIPEGYSVSREKKERFSLILESASTNQTSMYLCASSLPGQGGYIQYFGAGTRLSVL.

This chain uses TRBV15 with TRBJ1-2; 7 positions match TRBD1. Looked up from germline, CDR1 is LNHNV and CDR2 is YYDKDF (reference sequence). This CDR3 is 16 amino acids long. Trimming at V came to 2 bases and at J to 0 bases, leaving 6 bases not matched to a gene. The CDR3 nucleotides are TGTGCCACCAGCAGATCAAGACAGGGTCCTAACTATGGCTACACCTTC. Translated, it gives CATSRSRQGPNYGYTF.

Comment on this clone: The sample has other DNA sequences that encode this CDR3 too. The chain links TRBV18 to TRBJ2-7, with TRBD1 as a possible D gene (6 bases). The CDR3 is 13 amino acids. Germline CDR1 KGHSH, CDR2 LQKENI. The V end lost 1 base, the J end lost 5 bases, and 9 bases lay between the germline ends. The CDR3 spells CASSPLQGNEQYF. CDR3 sequence (DNA): TGTGCCAGCTCACCACTACAGGGTAACGAGCAGTACTTC.

The J gene is TRBJ1-1, the V gene TRBV19, with 11 bases identical to TRBD1. Trimming cost V 6 bases and J 10 bases; bases outside gene matches: 7. Germline CDR1 LNHDA, CDR2 SQIVND (reference sequence). CDR3 length: 13 amino acids. The CDR3 DNA is TGTGCCAGTAGATTCCGGGACAGGGGGGGAGCTTTCTTT. This sequence encodes CASRFRDRGGAFF. The full variable domain, its missing parts supplied by reference TRBV19 and TRBJ1-1, is DGGITQSPKYLFRKEGQNVTLSCEQNLNHDAMYWYRQDPGQGLRLIYYSQIVNDFQKGDIAEGYSVSREKKESFPLTVTSAQKNPTAFYLCASRFRDRGGAFFGQGTRLTVV.

The chain joins TRBV4-1 to TRBJ2-7, with a weak D call TRBD2 (6 bases). CDR3 length equals 14 residues. The ends were cut back, 1 base at V and 9 bases at J, with 16 bases in the middle. The germline V gene has CDR1 MGHRA and CDR2 YSYEKL. The CDR3 sequence: CASSQAGRTGGQYF. The DNA for the CDR3 is TGCGCCAGCAGCCAAGCGGGAAGAACCGGGGGGCAGTACTTC.

This clone turned up a few times. In the same sample, other DNA sequences code for this CDR3. The CDR3 nucleotides are TGTGCCAGCAGGGGGCCGGGCTATGGCTACACCTTC. This encodes CASRGPGYGYTF. This sequence joins TRBV28 and TRBJ1-2; weak D call: TRBD1 (5 bases). CDR1 and CDR2 (germline): MDHEN, SYDVKM. The CDR3 loop spans 12 amino acids. The V end was cut by 6 bases, the J end by 4 bases, with 9 bases between.

This chain connects TRBV28 to TRBJ1-1; D unclear. The CDR3 totals 12 residues. Germline CDR1 is MDHEN and CDR2 is SYDVKM. V was cut by 6 bases and J by 0 bases, with 5 bases left in between. In nucleotides, the CDR3 is TGTGCCAGCAGCCGCATGAACACTGAAGCTTTCTTT. Translated, it gives CASSRMNTEAFF. The full variable domain, with the rest looked up from reference TRBV28 and TRBJ1-1, is DVKVTQSSRYLVKRTGEKVFLECVQDMDHENMFWYRQDPGLGLRLIYFSYDVKMKEKGDIPEGYSVSREKKERFSLILESASTNQTSMYLCASSRMNTEAFFGQGTRLTVV.

Of note for this clone: This CDR3 is also generated by other DNA sequences in the sample. The chain links TRBV5-1 to TRBJ2-1; D is possibly TRBD2 (7 bases). In germline, CDR1 is SGHRS, CDR2 YFSETQ. V was trimmed by 2 bases and J by 2 bases, leaving 11 bases between them. The CDR3 contains 15 residues. Here the CDR3 reads CASSLGEGAYNEQFF. In DNA form, the CDR3 reads TGCGCCAGCAGCTTAGGGGAGGGGGCCTACAATGAGCAGTTCTTC. Supplemented by reference TRBV5-1 and TRBJ2-1, the full variable domain reads KAGVTQTPRYLIKTRGQQVTLSCSPISGHRSVSWYQQTPGQGLQFLFEYFSETQRNKGNFPGRFSGRQFSNSRSEMNVSTLELGDSALYLCASSLGEGAYNEQFFGPGTRLTVL.

The J gene is TRBJ1-2, the V gene TRBV28; 10 nucleotides align to TRBD1. The V gene's germline CDR1 is MDHEN and CDR2 SYDVKM. The length of the CDR3 is 14 residues. The J segment lost 6 bases and the V segment lost 4 bases, leaving 5 bases of the junction unmatched. The CDR3 reads CASSSGQGIDGYTF. The CDR3 DNA reads as TGTGCCAGCAGTTCGGGACAGGGGATCGATGGCTACACCTTC.

The chain links TRBV28 to TRBJ2-7; D possibly corresponds to TRBD2 (6 bases). CDR3 length: 15 amino acids. V was shortened by 3 bases and J by 3 bases, with 15 bases between the two germline ends. Germline CDR1 reads MDHEN; CDR2 reads SYDVKM. In DNA form, the CDR3 reads TGTGCCAGCAGTTTTATTCGGGACTCCGGCTACGAGCAGTACTTC. Translation: CASSFIRDSGYEQYF.

The chain has TRBV9 and TRBJ2-7, with 8 bases identical to TRBD1. CDR1 is SGDLS and CDR2 is YYNGEE in the germline V gene. This CDR3 has 19 amino acids. After removal of 3 bases from V and 12 bases from J, the junction contained 29 bases not matched to a gene. The CDR3 protein is CASSGPGTGATDDHRRLYF. Here the CDR3 DNA reads TGTGCCAGCAGCGGGCCAGGGACAGGAGCTACCGATGACCACCGGAGGCTGTACTTC.

This chain links TRBV12-5 with TRBJ2-6; unclear D gene. The CDR3 runs 13 residues. Between the trimmed V and J ends, which lost 1 base and 3 bases, there was a span of 1 base. From germline, CDR1 is LGHNT and CDR2 FRNRAP. The chain's CDR3 is CASGLGGANVLTF. In DNA form, the CDR3 reads TGTGCTAGTGGTTTGGGTGGGGCCAACGTCCTGACTTTC.

The rearrangement links TRBV2 to TRBJ1-4, with 10 bases matching TRBD1. The V gene end was trimmed by 6 bases and the J gene end by 7 bases; junction bases not matched to a gene: 11. The CDR3 has 16 residues. Germline V gene sequence: CDR1 SNHLY, CDR2 FYNNEI. CDR3 region: CASRTRRQGAIEKLFF. CDR3 nucleotide sequence: TGTGCCAGCAGGACTAGACGACAGGGGGCTATTGAAAAACTGTTTTTT.